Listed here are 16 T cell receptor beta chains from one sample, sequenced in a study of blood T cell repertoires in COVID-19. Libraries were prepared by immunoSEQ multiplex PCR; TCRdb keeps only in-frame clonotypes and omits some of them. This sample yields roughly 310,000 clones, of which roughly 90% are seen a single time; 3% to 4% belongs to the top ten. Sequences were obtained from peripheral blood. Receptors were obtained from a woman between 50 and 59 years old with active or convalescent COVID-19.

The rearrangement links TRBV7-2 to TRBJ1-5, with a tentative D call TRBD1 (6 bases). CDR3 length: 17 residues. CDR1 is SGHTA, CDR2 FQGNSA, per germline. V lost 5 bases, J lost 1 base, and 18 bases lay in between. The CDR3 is CASSQRGGAVSNQPQHF. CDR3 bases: TGTGCCAGCAGCCAAAGAGGGGGGGCGGTGAGCAATCAGCCCCAGCATTTT. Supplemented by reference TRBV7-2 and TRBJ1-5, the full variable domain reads GAGVSQSPSNKVTEKGKDVELRCDPISGHTALYWYRQSLGQGLEFLIYFQGNSAPDKSGLPSDRFSAERTGGSVSTLTIQRTQQEDSAVYLCASSQRGGAVSNQPQHFGDGTRLSIL.

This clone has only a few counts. The CDR3 is CASSPFEGDRLNYGYTF. CDR3 DNA sequence: TGTGCCAGCTCACCCTTCGAAGGGGACAGGCTTAACTATGGCTACACCTTC. The chain has TRBV18 and TRBJ1-2, with TRBD1 identical over 8 bases. CDR3 size: 17 residues. V gave up 3 bases and J gave up 1 base; unmatched junction bases: 10. CDR1 and CDR2 from the germline V gene are KGHSH and LQKENI.

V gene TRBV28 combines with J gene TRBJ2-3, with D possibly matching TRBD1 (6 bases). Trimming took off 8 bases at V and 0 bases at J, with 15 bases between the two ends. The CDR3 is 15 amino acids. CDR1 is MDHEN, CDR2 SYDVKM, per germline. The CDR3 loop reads CASAGQDSSTDTQYF. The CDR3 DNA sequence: TGTGCCAGCGCTGGGCAGGACAGTAGCACAGATACGCAGTATTTT.

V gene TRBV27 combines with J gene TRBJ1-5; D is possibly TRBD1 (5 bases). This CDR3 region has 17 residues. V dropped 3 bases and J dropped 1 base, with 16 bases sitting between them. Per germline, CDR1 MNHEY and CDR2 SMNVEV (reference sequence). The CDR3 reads CASSFIGRDGSNQPQHF. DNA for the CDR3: TGTGCCAGCAGTTTTATCGGCAGGGATGGCAGCAATCAGCCCCAGCATTTT.

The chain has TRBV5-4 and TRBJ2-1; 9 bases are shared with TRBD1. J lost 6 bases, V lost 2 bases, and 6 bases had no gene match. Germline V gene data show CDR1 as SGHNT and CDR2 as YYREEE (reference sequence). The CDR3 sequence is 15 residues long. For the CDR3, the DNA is TGTGCCAGCAGCTTACCGGGACAGGGAGTCAATGAGCAGTTCTTC. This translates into CASSLPGQGVNEQFF.

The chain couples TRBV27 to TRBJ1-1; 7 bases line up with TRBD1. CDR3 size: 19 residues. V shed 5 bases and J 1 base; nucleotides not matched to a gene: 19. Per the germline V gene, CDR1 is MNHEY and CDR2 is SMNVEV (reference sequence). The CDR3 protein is CASSPRTGDRVATNTEAFF. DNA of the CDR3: TGTGCCAGCAGTCCGCGCACAGGGGATAGGGTAGCAACGAACACTGAAGCTTTCTTT.

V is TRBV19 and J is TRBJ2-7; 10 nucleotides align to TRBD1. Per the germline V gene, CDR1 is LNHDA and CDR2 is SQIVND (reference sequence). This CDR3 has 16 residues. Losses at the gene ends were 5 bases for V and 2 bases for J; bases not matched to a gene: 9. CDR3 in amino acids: CASSAGQGGTPYEQYF. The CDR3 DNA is TGTGCCAGTAGTGCAGGACAGGGGGGTACCCCCTACGAGCAGTACTTC.

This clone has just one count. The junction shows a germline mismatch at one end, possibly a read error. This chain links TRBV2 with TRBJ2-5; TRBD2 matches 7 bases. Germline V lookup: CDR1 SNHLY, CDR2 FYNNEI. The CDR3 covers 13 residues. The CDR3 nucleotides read TGTGCCAGCAATGAAAGGGAGGGTGAGACCCAGTACTTC. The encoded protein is CASNEREGETQYF.

CDR3 DNA sequence: TGTGCCAGCAGGCGCCCACAGGGGAACTATGGCTACACCTTC. This encodes CASRRPQGNYGYTF. J is TRBJ1-2 and V is TRBV6-5; 7 bases align to TRBD1. This CDR3 has 14 residues. Per germline, CDR1 MNHEY and CDR2 SVGAGI. Germline trimming cut 6 bases from V and 2 bases from J; bases unmatched to any gene: 6.

The CDR3: CASSSRTGKGTEAFF. The CDR3 coding sequence is TGTGCCAGCAGTTCCCGGACAGGGAAGGGCACTGAAGCTTTCTTT. This chain connects TRBV7-9 to TRBJ1-1; TRBD1 aligns across 8 bases. The CDR3 is made up of 15 amino acids. Unmatched junction bases numbered 10, after V lost 6 bases and J lost 4 bases. CDR1 and CDR2 from the germline V gene are SEHNR and FQNEAQ (reference sequence).

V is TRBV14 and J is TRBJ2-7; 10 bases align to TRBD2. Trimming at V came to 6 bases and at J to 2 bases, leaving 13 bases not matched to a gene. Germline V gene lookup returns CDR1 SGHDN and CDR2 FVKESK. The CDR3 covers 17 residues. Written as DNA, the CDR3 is TGTGCCAGCAGTCCTAGGAGGCTAGCGGGAGTAGCCTACGAGCAGTACTTC. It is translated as CASSPRRLAGVAYEQYF.

CDR3 loop: CASSTPLAGGLYNEQFF. CDR3 bases: TGTGCCAGTAGTACCCCCCTAGCGGGAGGGTTATACAATGAGCAGTTCTTC. The V and J genes are TRBV19 and TRBJ2-1, with 12 bases fitting TRBD2. This CDR3 has 17 amino acids. J lost 4 bases, V lost 4 bases, and 8 bases had no gene match. CDR1 is LNHDA, CDR2 SQIVND, per germline (reference sequence).

The CDR3 bases are TGTGCCAGCAGCTTGATACAGGGTGCGGCTTTCTTT. Its translation is CASSLIQGAAFF. The chain carries TRBV7-9 and TRBJ1-1; D is possibly TRBD1 (6 bases). Trimming removed 3 bases from V and 11 bases from J, with 13 bases in between. CDR3 length: 12 residues. Per the germline V gene, CDR1 is SEHNR and CDR2 is FQNEAQ (reference sequence). Together with reference TRBV7-9 and TRBJ1-1, the CDR3 gives the full variable domain: DTGVSQNPRHKITKRGQNVTFRCDPISEHNRLYWYRQTLGQGPEFLTYFQNEAQLEKSRLLSDRFSAERPKGSFSTLEIQRTEQGDSAMYLCASSLIQGAAFFGQGTRLTVV.

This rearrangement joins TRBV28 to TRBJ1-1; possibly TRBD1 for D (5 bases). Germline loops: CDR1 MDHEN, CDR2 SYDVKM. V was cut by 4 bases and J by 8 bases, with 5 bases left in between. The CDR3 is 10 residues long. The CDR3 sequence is CASSYREAFF. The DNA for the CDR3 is TGTGCCAGCAGTTACAGGGAAGCTTTCTTT.

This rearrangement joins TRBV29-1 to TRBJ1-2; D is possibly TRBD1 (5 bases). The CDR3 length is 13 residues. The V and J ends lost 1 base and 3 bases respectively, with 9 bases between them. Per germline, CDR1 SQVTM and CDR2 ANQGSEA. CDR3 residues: CSVEATAHYGYTF. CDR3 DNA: TGCAGCGTTGAAGCGACAGCTCACTATGGCTACACCTTC.

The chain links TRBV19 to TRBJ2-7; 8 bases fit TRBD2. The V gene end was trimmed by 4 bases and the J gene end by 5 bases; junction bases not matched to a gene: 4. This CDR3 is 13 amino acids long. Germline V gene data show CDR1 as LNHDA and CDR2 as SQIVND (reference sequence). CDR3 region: CASSTGLDNEQYF. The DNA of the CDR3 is TGTGCCAGTAGTACGGGACTAGACAACGAGCAGTACTTC. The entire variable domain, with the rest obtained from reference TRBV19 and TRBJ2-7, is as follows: DGGITQSPKYLFRKEGQNVTLSCEQNLNHDAMYWYRQDPGQGLRLIYYSQIVNDFQKGDIAEGYSVSREKKESFPLTVTSAQKNPTAFYLCASSTGLDNEQYFGPGTRLTVT.